This TCR beta chain derives from a study of cytomegalovirus exposure and HLA in healthy donors. Details on this clone: Other nucleotide sequences from this sample produce the same CDR3.

Vbeta (60) and Jbeta (13) primers were used in the PCR. The repertoire was sequenced with immunoSEQ multiplex PCR; TCRdb's copy has only in-frame clones and lacks some. Of some 180,000 clones listed, about 80% are singletons. Looked up from germline, CDR1 is LNHDA and CDR2 is SQIVND (reference sequence). There are 13 residues in the CDR3. Between the trimmed V and J ends, which lost 2 bases and 2 bases, there was a span of 6 bases. The receptor comes from a man between 18 and 35 years old in good health and CMV-seronegative. Sequencing was carried out using PBMCs. The chain employs TRBV19 and TRBJ1-2; D remains ambiguous. The CDR3 region has the DNA TGTGCCAGTAGTATAAGGGAGAACTATGGCTACACCTTC. It translates to CASSIRENYGYTF. The full variable domain, in which reference TRBV19 and TRBJ1-2 provide the parts outside the CDR3, is DGGITQSPKYLFRKEGQNVTLSCEQNLNHDAMYWYRQDPGQGLRLIYYSQIVNDFQKGDIAEGYSVSREKKESFPLTVTSAQKNPTAFYLCASSIRENYGYTFGSGTRLTVV.